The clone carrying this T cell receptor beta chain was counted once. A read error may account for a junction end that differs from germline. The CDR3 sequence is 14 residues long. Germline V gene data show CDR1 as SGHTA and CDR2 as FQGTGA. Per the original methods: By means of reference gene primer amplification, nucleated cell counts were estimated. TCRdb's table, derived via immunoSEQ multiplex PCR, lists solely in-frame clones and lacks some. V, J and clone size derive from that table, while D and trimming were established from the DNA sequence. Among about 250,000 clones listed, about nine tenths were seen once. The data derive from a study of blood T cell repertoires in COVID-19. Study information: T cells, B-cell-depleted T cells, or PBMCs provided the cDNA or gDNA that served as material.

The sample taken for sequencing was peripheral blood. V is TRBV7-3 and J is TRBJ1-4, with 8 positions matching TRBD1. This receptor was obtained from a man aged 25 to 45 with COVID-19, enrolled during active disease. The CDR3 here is CASSITGGGEKLFF. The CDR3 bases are TGTGCCAGCAGCATAACAGGGGGTGGCGAAAAACTGTTTTTT.